A selection of T cell receptor beta chains follows, all from one sample in a study of cytomegalovirus exposure and HLA in healthy donors. Sequencing was performed with immunoSEQ multiplex PCR; in TCRdb, only in-frame clones are kept and a portion is missing. The sample consists of around 190,000 clones, 85% of them appearing once. The specimen was PBMCs. These receptors were taken from a woman aged 50 to 65 in good health and CMV-seronegative. Both conserved end residues are part of each CDR3. The D gene is left open where the match is weak. Clone size appears in some rows only: once, few, many, or a class for an expanded clone.

v_call: TRBV29-1
j_call: TRBJ2-7
d_call: TRBD2
clone_size: -
cdr3_nt: TGCAGCACAACCCCTTGGGGTAGCGGGATCTCCTACGAGCAGTACTTC
cdr3_aa: CSTTPWGSGISYEQYF

v_call: TRBV9
j_call: TRBJ2-2
d_call: -
clone_size: -
cdr3_nt: TGTGCCAGCAGCGTAGGTCTAGGGAACACCGGGGAGCTGTTTTTT
cdr3_aa: CASSVGLGNTGELFF

v_call: TRBV28
j_call: TRBJ2-3
d_call: -
clone_size: -
cdr3_nt: TGTGCCAGCCTTACGGGAGTTGGAACAGATACGCAGTATTTT
cdr3_aa: CASLTGVGTDTQYF

v_call: TRBV5-1
j_call: TRBJ2-7
d_call: TRBD1
clone_size: -
cdr3_nt: TGCGCCAGCAGCTTGGCCCAGGGGGAGACCTACGAGCAGTACTTC
cdr3_aa: CASSLAQGETYEQYF

v_call: TRBV5-1
j_call: TRBJ2-7
d_call: -
clone_size: -
cdr3_nt: TGCGCCAGCAGCGCCGTTACAGGGACTATAGAGCAGTACTTC
cdr3_aa: CASSAVTGTIEQYF

v_call: TRBV9
j_call: TRBJ2-5
d_call: TRBD1
clone_size: -
cdr3_nt: TGTGCCAGCAGCCCACTCCCAGGGGGACAGGGACAAGAGACCCAGTACTTC
cdr3_aa: CASSPLPGGQGQETQYF

v_call: TRBV7-8
j_call: TRBJ2-7
d_call: TRBD2
clone_size: few
cdr3_nt: TGTGCCAGCAGCTTAGGACTAGCGGGAGGGCGCGAGCAGTACTTC
cdr3_aa: CASSLGLAGGREQYF

v_call: TRBV6-1
j_call: TRBJ2-7
d_call: -
clone_size: few
cdr3_nt: TGTGCCAGCAAAGCATTATACGAGCAGTACTTC
cdr3_aa: CASKALYEQYF

v_call: TRBV27
j_call: TRBJ2-1
d_call: TRBD2
clone_size: -
cdr3_nt: TGTGCCAGCAGCCTAGCGGGAGTGGGAGAGCAGTTCTTC
cdr3_aa: CASSLAGVGEQFF

v_call: TRBV7-9
j_call: TRBJ2-5
d_call: -
clone_size: -
cdr3_nt: TGTGCCAGCAGCCCAGTCGGGGAGACCCAGTACTTC
cdr3_aa: CASSPVGETQYF

v_call: TRBV25-1
j_call: TRBJ1-4
d_call: TRBD1
clone_size: -
cdr3_nt: TGTGCCAGCATTTCGGACAGGGGCGGGGAAAAACTGTTTTTT
cdr3_aa: CASISDRGGEKLFF

v_call: TRBV4-2
j_call: TRBJ2-7
d_call: TRBD2
clone_size: -
cdr3_nt: TGTGCCAGCAGCCAAGCCTCAGCGGGAGCTTACGAGCAGTACTTC
cdr3_aa: CASSQASAGAYEQYF

v_call: TRBV29-1
j_call: TRBJ1-1
d_call: -
clone_size: -
cdr3_nt: TGCAGCGTGGTTAGGGGAGGGGCTGAAGCTTTCTTT
cdr3_aa: CSVVRGGAEAFF

v_call: TRBV27
j_call: TRBJ1-2
d_call: TRBD1
clone_size: -
cdr3_nt: TGTGCCAGCAGTTTAGTTAGACAGGGGAACGGCTACACCTTC
cdr3_aa: CASSLVRQGNGYTF

v_call: TRBV30
j_call: TRBJ1-2
d_call: -
clone_size: -
cdr3_nt: TGTGCCTGGACTAAGACAGCGAACTATGGCTACACCTTC
cdr3_aa: CAWTKTANYGYTF

v_call: TRBV18
j_call: TRBJ2-3
d_call: -
clone_size: -
cdr3_nt: TGTGCCAGCTCACCACCGAGGCCCACAGATACGCAGTATTTT
cdr3_aa: CASSPPRPTDTQYF